This T cell receptor beta chain appears in the sequencing data of a study of blood T cell repertoires in COVID-19. Study in general: Acute and convalescent COVID-19 specimens originated in the United States, Italy and Spain. T cells, B-cell-depleted T cells, or PBMCs supplied cDNA or gDNA.

As originally analysed: Reference gene primers were amplified, and this amplification served to estimate nucleated cell counts. Sequencing used immunoSEQ multiplex PCR; TCRdb keeps in-frame clones, though not all of them. V and J calls and clone size are those listed in that table; D and trimming were worked out from the DNA. The table has 80,000 to 95,000 clones, around 80% seen once. Per the germline V gene, CDR1 is SGDLS and CDR2 is YYNGEE. The V end was cut by 0 bases, the J end by 8 bases, with 11 bases between. CDR3 length equals 13 residues. The origin of this receptor is a woman of 80 years or more with active or convalescent COVID-19. Material for sequencing was peripheral blood. The rearrangement links TRBV9 to TRBJ1-2; D is unresolved. This CDR3 reads CASSVATGDGYTF. The CDR3 region has the DNA TGTGCCAGCAGCGTAGCTACGGGTGACGGCTACACCTTC. The variable domain in full, with the rest retrieved from reference TRBV9 and TRBJ1-2, is DSGVTQTPKHLITATGQRVTLRCSPRSGDLSVYWYQQSLDQGLQFLIQYYNGEERAKGNILERFSAQQFPDLHSELNLSSLELGDSALYFCASSVATGDGYTFGSGTRLTVV.